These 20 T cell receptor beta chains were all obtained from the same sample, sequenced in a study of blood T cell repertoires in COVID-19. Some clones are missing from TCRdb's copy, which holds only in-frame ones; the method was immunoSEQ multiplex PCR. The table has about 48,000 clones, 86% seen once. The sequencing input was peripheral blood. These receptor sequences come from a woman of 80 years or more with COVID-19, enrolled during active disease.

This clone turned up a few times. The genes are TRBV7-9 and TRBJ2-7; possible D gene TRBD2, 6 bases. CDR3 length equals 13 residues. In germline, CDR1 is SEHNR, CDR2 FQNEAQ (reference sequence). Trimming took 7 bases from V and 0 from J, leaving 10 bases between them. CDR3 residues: CASTPGSSYEQYF. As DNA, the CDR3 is TGTGCCAGCACCCCCGGGAGCTCCTACGAGCAGTACTTC.

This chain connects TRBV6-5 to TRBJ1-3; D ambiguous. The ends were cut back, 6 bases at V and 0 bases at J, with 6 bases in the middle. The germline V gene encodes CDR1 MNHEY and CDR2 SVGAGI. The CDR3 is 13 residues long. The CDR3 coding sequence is TGTGCCAGCAGGGAGAGCTCTGGAAACACCATATATTTT. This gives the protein CASRESSGNTIYF.

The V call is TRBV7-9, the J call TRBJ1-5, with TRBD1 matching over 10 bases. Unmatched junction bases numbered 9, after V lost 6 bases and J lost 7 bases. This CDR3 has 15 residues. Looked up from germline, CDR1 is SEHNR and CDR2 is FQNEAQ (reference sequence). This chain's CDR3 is CASSSDRGRTQPQHF. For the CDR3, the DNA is TGTGCCAGCAGTTCTGACAGGGGGCGAACCCAGCCCCAGCATTTT. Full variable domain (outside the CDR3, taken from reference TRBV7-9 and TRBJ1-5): DTGVSQNPRHKITKRGQNVTFRCDPISEHNRLYWYRQTLGQGPEFLTYFQNEAQLEKSRLLSDRFSAERPKGSFSTLEIQRTEQGDSAMYLCASSSDRGRTQPQHFGDGTRLSIL.

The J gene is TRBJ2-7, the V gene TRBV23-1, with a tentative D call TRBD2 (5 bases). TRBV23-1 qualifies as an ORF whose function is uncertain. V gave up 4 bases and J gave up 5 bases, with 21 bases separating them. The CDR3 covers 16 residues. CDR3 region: CASSPWRFPLAHEQYF. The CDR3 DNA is TGCGCCAGCAGTCCTTGGAGGTTCCCCCTCGCCCACGAGCAGTACTTC.

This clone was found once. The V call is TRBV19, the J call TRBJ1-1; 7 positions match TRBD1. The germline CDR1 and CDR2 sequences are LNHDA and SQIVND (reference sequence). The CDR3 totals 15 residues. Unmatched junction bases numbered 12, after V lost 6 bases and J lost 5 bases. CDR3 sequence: CASREKGARGTEAFF. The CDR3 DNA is TGTGCCAGTAGGGAAAAGGGGGCGAGGGGTACTGAAGCTTTCTTT.

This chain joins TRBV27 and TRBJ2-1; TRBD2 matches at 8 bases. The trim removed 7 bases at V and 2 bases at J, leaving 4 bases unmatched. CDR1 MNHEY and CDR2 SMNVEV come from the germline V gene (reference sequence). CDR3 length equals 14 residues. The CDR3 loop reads CASNRGGAYNEQFF. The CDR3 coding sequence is TGTGCCAGCAACCGGGGGGGGGCCTACAATGAGCAGTTCTTC.

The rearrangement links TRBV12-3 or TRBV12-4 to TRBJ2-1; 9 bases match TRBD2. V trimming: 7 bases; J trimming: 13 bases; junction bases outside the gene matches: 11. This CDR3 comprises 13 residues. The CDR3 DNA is TGTGCCAGCACCACTGCAGCGGGGGGCAAACAGTTCTTC. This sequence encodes CASTTAAGGKQFF.

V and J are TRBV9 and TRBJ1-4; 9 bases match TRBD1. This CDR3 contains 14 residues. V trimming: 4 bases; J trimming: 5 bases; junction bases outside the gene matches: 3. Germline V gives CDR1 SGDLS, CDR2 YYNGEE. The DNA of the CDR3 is TGTGCCAGCAGCAGGACAGGGGAAAATGAAAAACTGTTTTTT. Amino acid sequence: CASSRTGENEKLFF. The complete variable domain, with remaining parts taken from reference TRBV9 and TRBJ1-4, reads DSGVTQTPKHLITATGQRVTLRCSPRSGDLSVYWYQQSLDQGLQFLIQYYNGEERAKGNILERFSAQQFPDLHSELNLSSLELGDSALYFCASSRTGENEKLFFGSGTQLSVL.

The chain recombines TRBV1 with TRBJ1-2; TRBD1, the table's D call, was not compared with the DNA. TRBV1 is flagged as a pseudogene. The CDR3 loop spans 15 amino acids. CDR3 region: CTSSQLQGSNYGYTF. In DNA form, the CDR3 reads TGCACCAGCAGCCAGTTACAGGGCTCTAACTATGGCTACACCTTC.

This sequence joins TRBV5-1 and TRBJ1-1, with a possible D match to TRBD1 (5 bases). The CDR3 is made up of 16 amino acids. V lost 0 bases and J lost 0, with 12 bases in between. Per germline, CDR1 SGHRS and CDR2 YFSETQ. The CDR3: CASSLARQNMNTEAFF. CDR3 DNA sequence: TGCGCCAGCAGCTTGGCTAGACAGAACATGAACACTGAAGCTTTCTTT.

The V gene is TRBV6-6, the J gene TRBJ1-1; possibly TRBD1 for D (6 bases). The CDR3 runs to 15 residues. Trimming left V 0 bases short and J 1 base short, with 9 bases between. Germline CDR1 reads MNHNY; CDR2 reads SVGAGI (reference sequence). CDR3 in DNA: TGTGCCAGCAGTTACTCGCAGGGACAGAACACTGAAGCTTTCTTT. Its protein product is CASSYSQGQNTEAFF.

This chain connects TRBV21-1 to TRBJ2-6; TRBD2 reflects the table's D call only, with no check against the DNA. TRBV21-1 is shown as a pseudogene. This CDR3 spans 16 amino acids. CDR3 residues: CAGGMSGSSGANVLTF. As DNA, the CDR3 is TGTGCCGGGGGGATGAGTGGAAGCTCAGGGGCCAACGTCCTGACTTTC.

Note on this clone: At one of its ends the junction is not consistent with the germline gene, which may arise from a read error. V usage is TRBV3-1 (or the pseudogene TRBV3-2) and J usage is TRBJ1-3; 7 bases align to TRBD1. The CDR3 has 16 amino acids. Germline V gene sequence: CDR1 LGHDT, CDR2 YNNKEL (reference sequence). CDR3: CASSQAGGLSGNTIYF. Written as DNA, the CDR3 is TGTGCCAGCAGTCAAGCAGGGGGTCTCTCTGGAAACACCATATATTTT.

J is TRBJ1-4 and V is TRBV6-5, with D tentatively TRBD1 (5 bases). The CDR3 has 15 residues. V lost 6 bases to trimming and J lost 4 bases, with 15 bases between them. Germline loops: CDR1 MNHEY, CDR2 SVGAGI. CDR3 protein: CASRGTGGNNEKLFF. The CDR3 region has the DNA TGTGCCAGCAGGGGGACTGGGGGTAATAATGAAAAACTGTTTTTT.

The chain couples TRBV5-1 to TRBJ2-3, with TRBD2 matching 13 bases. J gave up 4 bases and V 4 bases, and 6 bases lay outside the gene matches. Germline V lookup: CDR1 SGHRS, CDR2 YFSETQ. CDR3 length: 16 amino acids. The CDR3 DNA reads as TGCGCCAGCAGCCTAACTACTAGCGGGGGGGCAGATACGCAGTATTTT. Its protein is CASSLTTSGGADTQYF.

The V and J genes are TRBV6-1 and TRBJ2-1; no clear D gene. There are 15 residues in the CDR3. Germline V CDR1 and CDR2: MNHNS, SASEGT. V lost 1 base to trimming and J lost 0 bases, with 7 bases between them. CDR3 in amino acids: CASSEDRSSYNEQFF. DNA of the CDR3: TGTGCCAGCAGTGAAGACAGAAGCTCCTACAATGAGCAGTTCTTC.

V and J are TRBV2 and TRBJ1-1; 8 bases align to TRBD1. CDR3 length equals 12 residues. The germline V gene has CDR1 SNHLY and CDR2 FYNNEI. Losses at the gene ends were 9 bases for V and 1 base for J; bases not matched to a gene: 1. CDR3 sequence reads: CARGTGNTEAFF. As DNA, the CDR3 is TGTGCCAGGGGGACAGGGAACACTGAAGCTTTCTTT.

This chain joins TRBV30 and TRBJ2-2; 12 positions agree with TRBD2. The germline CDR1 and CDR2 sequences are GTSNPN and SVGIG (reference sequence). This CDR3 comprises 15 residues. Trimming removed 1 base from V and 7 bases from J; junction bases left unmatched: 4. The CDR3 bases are TGTGCCTGGAGTGGGCTAGCGGGGGGGCTCGGGGAGCTGTTTTTT. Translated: CAWSGLAGGLGELFF.

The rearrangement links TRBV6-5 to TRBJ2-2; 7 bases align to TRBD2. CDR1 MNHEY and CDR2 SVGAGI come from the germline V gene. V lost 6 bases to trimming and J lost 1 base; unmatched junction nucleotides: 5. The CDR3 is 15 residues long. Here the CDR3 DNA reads TGTGCCAGCAGGTTCAGCGGGGTGAACACCGGGGAGCTGTTTTTT. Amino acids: CASRFSGVNTGELFF.

For the CDR3, the DNA is TGCGCCAGCAGCTTTTCAGGGCAGAACCACGAAAAACTGTTTTTT. Amino acids: CASSFSGQNHEKLFF. The gene calls are TRBV5-1 and TRBJ1-4; D perhaps matches TRBD1 (5 bases). With 2 bases removed from V and 8 bases from J, the gap between germline ends came to 16 bases. CDR3 length equals 15 residues. Germline V CDR1 and CDR2: SGHRS, YFSETQ.